The rows below give T cell receptor beta chains drawn from one sample of a study of blood T cell repertoires in COVID-19. Sequencing used immunoSEQ multiplex PCR; TCRdb keeps in-frame clones, though not all of them. The table lists tens of thousands of clones, about three quarters of them singletons. The sequenced material came from peripheral blood. The receptors were sampled from a man aged 30-40 years with COVID-19, enrolled during active disease. Both conserved end residues are part of each CDR3. D genes are given only for firm matches. Clone size is stated in some rows and not others, as once, few, many or a class when expanded.

J | D | V | size | CDR3 | DNA
TRBJ2-5 | - | TRBV29-1 | - | CSVQGQDRETQYF | TGCAGCGTCCAGGGCCAGGACCGAGAGACCCAGTACTTC
TRBJ2-1 | TRBD1 | TRBV5-1 | - | CASSPGQGRLNEQFF | TGCGCCAGCAGCCCGGGACAGGGAAGACTTAATGAGCAGTTCTTC
TRBJ1-2 | - | TRBV5-1 | - | CASSLGPQSPDSPRGYTF | TGCGCCAGCAGCTTGGGTCCCCAATCGCCTGACAGCCCGAGGGGCTACACCTTC
TRBJ2-5 | - | TRBV5-4 | - | CASSDSNRGETQYF | TGTGCCAGCAGCGATAGCAACCGCGGGGAGACCCAGTACTTC
TRBJ1-1 | - | TRBV4-1 | - | CASSHPPPRQTEAFF | TGCGCCAGCAGCCACCCACCCCCCCGACAGACTGAAGCTTTCTTT
TRBJ1-5 | - | TRBV25-1 | - | CASSATGNNQPQHF | TGTGCCAGCAGTGCGACTGGTAACAATCAGCCCCAGCATTTT
TRBJ2-7 | - | TRBV11-2 | few | CASSSLYEQYF | TGTGCCAGCAGTTCCCTCTACGAGCAGTACTTC
TRBJ2-7 | TRBD2 | TRBV4-1 | - | CASSFRSGGTYEQYF | TGCGCCAGCAGCTTTCGTAGCGGGGGAACCTACGAGCAGTACTTC
TRBJ2-1 | TRBD1 | TRBV5-1 | once | CASSLSTGQGASEQFF | TGCGCCAGCAGCCTATCGACGGGACAGGGGGCAAGTGAGCAGTTCTTC
TRBJ1-3 | - | TRBV6-5 | - | CASSYDNSGNTIYF | TGTGCCAGCAGTTATGACAACTCTGGAAACACCATATATTTT
TRBJ2-7 | - | TRBV7-8 | - | CASSLSPSYEQYF | TGTGCCAGCAGCTTAAGCCCTTCCTACGAGCAGTACTTC
TRBJ2-7 | TRBD1 | TRBV5-1 | - | CASSLEGDSYYEQYF | TGCGCCAGCAGCTTGGAAGGGGACAGTTACTACGAGCAGTACTTC
TRBJ2-2 | TRBD1 | TRBV28 | - | CASSSTRGPGELFF | TGTGCCAGCAGTTCTACCAGGGGGCCCGGGGAGCTGTTTTTT
TRBJ2-3 | - | TRBV7-8 | - | CASSSRGPWYF | TGTGCCAGCAGCTCGCGGGGGCCCTGGTATTTT
TRBJ1-2 | TRBD1 | TRBV30 | - | CAWSAGTDNGYTF | TGTGCCTGGAGTGCCGGGACAGACAATGGCTACACCTTC
TRBJ2-1 | - | TRBV7-6 | - | CASSPSYERGNEQFF | TGTGCCAGCAGCCCGAGCTATGAACGGGGGAATGAGCAGTTCTTC
TRBJ2-7 | - | TRBV28 | - | CASSFPGTKTGEQYF | TGTGCCAGCAGTTTCCCCGGGACAAAGACGGGCGAGCAGTACTTC
TRBJ1-2 | TRBD1 | TRBV5-5 | - | CASSTEQGYYGYTF | TGTGCCAGCAGCACCGAACAGGGGTACTATGGCTACACCTTC
TRBJ2-1 | TRBD2 | TRBV5-1 | - | CASSQGTSGLTYNEQFF | TGCGCCAGCAGCCAAGGGACTAGCGGATTAACCTACAATGAGCAGTTCTTC
TRBJ2-3 | - | TRBV7-3 | - | CASSSGDSHRTDTQYF | TGTGCCAGCAGCTCCGGGGACTCCCATAGGACAGATACGCAGTATTTT
TRBJ2-1 | TRBD2 | TRBV6-4 | - | CASSDSSGRANEQFF | TGTGCCAGCAGTGACTCTAGCGGGAGGGCCAATGAGCAGTTCTTC
TRBJ2-3 | - | TRBV11-3 | - | CASSLEGALADTQYF | TGTGCCAGCAGCTTAGAGGGGGCTTTGGCAGATACGCAGTATTTT
TRBJ1-2 | - | TRBV4-1 | once | CASSQAEDYNYGYTF | TGCGCCAGCAGCCAAGCTGAGGATTATAACTATGGCTACACCTTC
TRBJ1-1 | TRBD1 | TRBV12-3/TRBV12-4 | - | CASSPGQEAFF | TGTGCCAGCAGTCCGGGACAGGAAGCTTTCTTT
TRBJ1-1 | - | TRBV11-2 | few | CASSTGGRASQGPPTEAFF | TGTGCCAGCAGCACCGGCGGGAGGGCCAGCCAAGGGCCCCCCACTGAAGCTTTCTTT
TRBJ2-5 | - | TRBV5-4 | - | CASSFGFQETQYF | TGTGCCAGCAGCTTTGGCTTTCAAGAGACCCAGTACTTC
TRBJ2-7 | TRBD2 | TRBV28 | - | CASTADSQRERAYEQYF | TGTGCCAGCACCGCGGACAGTCAGCGGGAGAGGGCCTACGAGCAGTACTTC
TRBJ2-5 | TRBD1 | TRBV6-5 | - | CASRADRGETQYF | TGTGCCAGCAGAGCGGACAGGGGTGAGACCCAGTACTTC
TRBJ1-6 | - | TRBV5-4 | few | CASSSGTLYSPLHF | TGTGCCAGCAGCTCCGGGACACTATATTCACCCCTCCACTTT
TRBJ2-7 | TRBD2 | TRBV15 | - | CATSREMASSSGAIYEQYF | TGTGCCACCAGCAGAGAGATGGCCTCTTCTAGCGGGGCTATCTACGAGCAGTACTTC
TRBJ2-7 | TRBD2 | TRBV20-1 | - | CSASGELAGPHPREQYF | TGCAGTGCTAGTGGAGAACTAGCGGGACCGCACCCGAGGGAGCAGTACTTC
TRBJ2-3 | - | TRBV19 | few | CASKQGPNTDTQYF | TGTGCCAGTAAGCAGGGGCCGAACACAGATACGCAGTATTTT
TRBJ2-2 | TRBD2 | TRBV25-1 | - | CASSGTGTSITGELFF | TGTGCCAGCAGTGGCACCGGGACTAGCATCACCGGGGAGCTGTTTTTT
TRBJ2-4 | TRBD1 | TRBV12-3/TRBV12-4 | - | CASSAGGKNIQYF | TGTGCCAGCAGTGCAGGGGGAAAAAACATTCAGTACTTC
TRBJ1-2 | TRBD1 | TRBV5-6 | once | CASSPTGNYGYTF | TGTGCCAGCAGCCCGACAGGGAACTATGGCTACACCTTC